These 20 T cell receptor beta chains originate from one sample sequenced in a study of blood T cells in healthy people across ages. With a J-beta primer mix and a sample-barcoded 5' primer, a second PCR ran 7 to 11 cycles. TCRdb re-analysed the 5' RACE reads in MiXCR, keeping a single row per CDR3 protein. This table has 1.5 million to 2 million distinct CDR3 sequences, under 30% appearing once. The material sequenced was blood. The receptors derive from a woman under 40 in good health.

This clonotype appeared once. A single base separates this from a much larger clone, so it may be a read error. Because the CDR3 is missing its conserved closing phenylalanine or tryptophan, this is likely a read error. J is TRBJ2-7 and V is TRBV7-9; no clear D gene. The DNA matches TRBJ2-5 better at its end, which makes the J call doubtful. Germline lookup yields CDR1 SEHNR and CDR2 FQNEAQ (reference sequence). The CDR3 is 13 residues long. The CDR3 here is CASATQAQETQYC. CDR3 in DNA: TGTGCCAGCGCGACCCAGGCCCAAGAGACCCAGTACTGC.

DNA of the CDR3: TGTGCCAGCAGCCCAAGACTAGCGGGGGGCTTCGGGGAGCTGTTTTTT. Amino acid sequence: CASSPRLAGGFGELFF. The chain carries TRBV6-4 and TRBJ2-2; 13 nucleotides agree with TRBD2. Germline CDR1 is MRHNA and CDR2 is SNTAGT. This CDR3 is built from 16 residues. Trimming took 6 bases from V and 7 from J; bases not matched to a gene: 8.

The V and J genes are TRBV2 and TRBJ1-2, with a weak D call TRBD1 (6 bases). Germline-derived CDR1 and CDR2 are SNHLY and FYNNEI. V was shortened by 0 bases and J by 4 bases, with 12 bases between the two germline ends. The CDR3 is 15 residues long. This CDR3 reads CASSEAGGGGYGYTF. In nucleotides, the CDR3 is TGTGCCAGCAGTGAAGCCGGGGGCGGTGGCTATGGCTACACCTTC. Complete variable domain (other parts from reference TRBV2 and TRBJ1-2): EPEVTQTPSHQVTQMGQEVILRCVPISNHLYFYWYRQILGQKVEFLVSFYNNEISEKSEIFDDQFSVERPDGSNFTLKIRSTKLEDSAMYFCASSEAGGGGYGYTFGSGTRLTVV.

The gene calls are TRBV4-3 and TRBJ2-5, with 14 bases lining up with TRBD2. In germline, CDR1 is LGHNA, CDR2 YSLEER. The CDR3 length is 16 residues. The V segment lost 0 bases and the J segment 11 bases; nucleotides outside the gene matches: 8. CDR3 DNA: TGCGCCAGCAGCCAAGATCGAGGGACTAGCGGGAGTGAGCAGTACTTC. It specifies CASSQDRGTSGSEQYF.

This clonotype was detected a few times. The rearrangement joins TRBV20-1 to TRBJ2-5, with D perhaps matching TRBD2 (5 bases). Judging by the DNA end, TRBJ2-7 fits better; the J call may be wrong. Germline loops: CDR1 DFQATT, CDR2 SNEGSKA (reference sequence). The CDR3 length is 14 residues. CDR3: CSATKATGTYEQYF. CDR3 nucleotide sequence: TGCAGTGCCACGAAGGCCACCGGGACCTACGAGCAGTACTTC.

The chain employs TRBV18 and TRBJ2-7; 9 bases fit TRBD1. The CDR3 is made up of 13 amino acids. The trim removed 6 bases at V and 7 bases at J, leaving 7 bases unmatched. Germline V lookup: CDR1 KGHSH, CDR2 LQKENI. The CDR3 DNA reads as TGTGCCAGCTCGCCCGGGACAGGGCAAGAGCAGTACTTC. This gives the protein CASSPGTGQEQYF.

This clonotype was counted many times. The V call is TRBV20-1, the J call TRBJ2-1, with 7 bases identical to TRBD2. V was pared by 0 bases and J by 1 base, with 9 bases of the junction left unmatched. The CDR3 has 17 amino acids. Germline lookup yields CDR1 DFQATT and CDR2 SNEGSKA (reference sequence). In DNA, the CDR3 is TGCAGTGCTAGAGATTCGGCGGGAGATGGATCCTACAATGAGCAGTTCTTC. Its protein product is CSARDSAGDGSYNEQFF.

This clonotype was recorded a few times. The chain joins TRBV10-3 to TRBJ2-7; possibly TRBD2 for D (6 bases). Trimming cost V 6 bases and J 2 bases, with 8 bases left between them. Germline V gene lookup returns CDR1 ENHRY and CDR2 SYGVKD. The CDR3 loop spans 12 amino acids. The CDR3 nucleotides read TGTGCCATCAGGGCGGGAACCTACGAGCAGTACTTC. Translation: CAIRAGTYEQYF.

This clonotype has a count of ten or more. The CDR3 sequence: CASSFRSNNEQFF. CDR3 bases: TGTGCCAGCAGCTTCCGGAGCAACAATGAGCAGTTCTTC. The chain has TRBV11-2 and TRBJ2-1; D is unclear. This CDR3 has 13 residues. Germline CDR1 SGHAT, CDR2 FQNNGV. V dropped 3 bases and J dropped 5 bases, with 8 bases sitting between them.

V gene TRBV11-2 combines with J gene TRBJ2-7; D not resolved. The CDR3 spans 14 residues. V lost 1 base, J lost 5 bases, and 12 bases lay in between. Germline CDR1 SGHAT, CDR2 FQNNGV. The CDR3 DNA reads as TGTGCCAGCAGCTTAGTTAGAATGGTCCACGAGCAGTACTTC. As protein: CASSLVRMVHEQYF.

The chain joins TRBV5-1 to TRBJ2-1; D could derive from TRBD1 or TRBD2 (5 bases each). CDR3 length: 14 residues. The V and J ends lost 4 bases and 6 bases respectively, with 14 bases between them. Germline CDR1 and CDR2: SGHRS and YFSETQ. For the CDR3, the DNA is TGCGCCAGCAGCAAACGGACCGGGGCCAATGAGCAGTTCTTC. Residues: CASSKRTGANEQFF.

This clonotype has at least ten counts. The V gene is TRBV6-6, the J gene TRBJ2-5; no clear D. In germline, CDR1 is MNHNY, CDR2 SVGAGI (reference sequence). Trimming left V 2 bases short and J 7 bases short, with 11 bases between. The CDR3 length is 13 residues. CDR3 DNA: TGTGCCAGCAGTTACGGCTACCAGAGGACCCAGTACTTC. Encoded protein: CASSYGYQRTQYF.

A single count supports this clonotype. V usage is TRBV12-3 or TRBV12-4 and J usage is TRBJ1-6, with a weak D call TRBD1 (5 bases). This CDR3 comprises 12 residues. The V and J ends lost 6 bases and 10 bases respectively, with 10 bases between them. CDR3 bases: TGTGCCAGCAGGGTCCAGGGATCACCCCTCCACTTT. Its translation is CASRVQGSPLHF.

This clonotype turned up a few times. The genes are TRBV10-3 and TRBJ1-1; 9 nucleotides match TRBD1. Germline trimming cut 4 bases from V and 11 bases from J; bases unmatched to any gene: 8. CDR1 and CDR2 from the germline V gene are ENHRY and SYGVKD. The CDR3 has 13 amino acids. CDR3 bases: TGTGCCATCAGTGGGGACAGGGTCTATGCGGCTTTCTTT. It encodes CAISGDRVYAAFF.

The CDR3 region has the DNA TGTGCCAGCAGCCCAGGTACTTCTTTTTCGGAGCAGTACTTC. Translating it yields CASSPGTSFSEQYF. This chain joins TRBV7-9 and TRBJ2-7; D not resolved. CDR1 is SEHNR, CDR2 FQNEAQ, per germline (reference sequence). This CDR3 has 14 amino acids. V was trimmed by 5 bases and J by 7 bases, leaving 18 bases between them.

This clonotype came up many times. The chain combines TRBV29-1 with TRBJ2-5; maybe TRBD1 (5 bases). The germline V gene encodes CDR1 SQVTM and CDR2 ANQGSEA. This CDR3 comprises 14 residues. V was trimmed by 0 bases and J by 5 bases, leaving 13 bases between them. In DNA, the CDR3 is TGCAGCGTTGAAGATCTGGGGCGTGTGGAGACCCAGTACTTC. As protein: CSVEDLGRVETQYF.

The V call is TRBV3-1, the J call TRBJ2-1; the D call may be TRBD1 or TRBD2 (5 bases each). The CDR3 has 15 amino acids. The germline gives CDR1 LGHDT, CDR2 YNNKEL (reference sequence). The V end was cut by 4 bases, the J end by 13 bases, with 23 bases between. CDR3 bases: TGTGCCAGCAGCCTCCGGGGCACCCCGGCAGAGACCCAGTTCTTC. Protein product: CASSLRGTPAETQFF.

This chain uses TRBV9 with TRBJ1-6, with 7 nucleotides matching TRBD1. Germline V gene data show CDR1 as SGDLS and CDR2 as YYNGEE. Unmatched junction bases numbered 6, after V lost 3 bases and J lost 0 bases. The CDR3 extends over 17 amino acids. This chain's CDR3 is CASSGNRGYSYNSPLHF. In DNA, the CDR3 is TGTGCCAGCAGCGGAAACAGGGGATACTCCTATAATTCACCCCTCCACTTT.

The V and J genes are TRBV7-3 and TRBJ2-1, with 11 positions matching TRBD1. The germline gives CDR1 SGHTA, CDR2 FQGTGA. The CDR3 runs 15 residues. V lost 3 bases, J lost 7 bases, and 5 bases stayed unmatched. DNA of the CDR3: TGTGCCAGCAGCTTCCAGGGGACAGGGGGAAATGAGCAGTTCTTC. Translation gives CASSFQGTGGNEQFF.

V gene TRBV19 combines with J gene TRBJ2-7, with D tentatively TRBD2 (5 bases). Germline V gene data show CDR1 as LNHDA and CDR2 as SQIVND (reference sequence). Trimming shortened V by 4 bases and J by 1 base, and 14 bases separated the two germline ends. This CDR3 is built from 15 residues. The CDR3 nucleotides are TGTGCCAGTAGTACCCACGAGGGTGTATCCTACGAGCAGTACTTC. It translates to CASSTHEGVSYEQYF.